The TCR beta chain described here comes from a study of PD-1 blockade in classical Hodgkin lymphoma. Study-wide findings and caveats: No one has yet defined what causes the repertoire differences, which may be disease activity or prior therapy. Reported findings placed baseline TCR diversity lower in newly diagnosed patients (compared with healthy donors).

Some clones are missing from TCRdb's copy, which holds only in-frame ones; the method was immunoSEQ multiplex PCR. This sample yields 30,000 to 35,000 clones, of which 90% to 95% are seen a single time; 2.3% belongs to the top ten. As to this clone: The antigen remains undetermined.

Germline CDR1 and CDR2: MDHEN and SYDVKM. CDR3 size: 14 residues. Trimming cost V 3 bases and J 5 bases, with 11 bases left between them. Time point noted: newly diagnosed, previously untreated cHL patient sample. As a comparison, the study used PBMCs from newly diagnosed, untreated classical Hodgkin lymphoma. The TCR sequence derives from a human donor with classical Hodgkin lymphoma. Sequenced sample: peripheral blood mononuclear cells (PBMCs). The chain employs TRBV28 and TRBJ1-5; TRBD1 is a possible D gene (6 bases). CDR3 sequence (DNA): TGTGCCAGCAGTTTTCGGGGGGCAGATCAGCCCCAGCATTTT. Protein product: CASSFRGADQPQHF.